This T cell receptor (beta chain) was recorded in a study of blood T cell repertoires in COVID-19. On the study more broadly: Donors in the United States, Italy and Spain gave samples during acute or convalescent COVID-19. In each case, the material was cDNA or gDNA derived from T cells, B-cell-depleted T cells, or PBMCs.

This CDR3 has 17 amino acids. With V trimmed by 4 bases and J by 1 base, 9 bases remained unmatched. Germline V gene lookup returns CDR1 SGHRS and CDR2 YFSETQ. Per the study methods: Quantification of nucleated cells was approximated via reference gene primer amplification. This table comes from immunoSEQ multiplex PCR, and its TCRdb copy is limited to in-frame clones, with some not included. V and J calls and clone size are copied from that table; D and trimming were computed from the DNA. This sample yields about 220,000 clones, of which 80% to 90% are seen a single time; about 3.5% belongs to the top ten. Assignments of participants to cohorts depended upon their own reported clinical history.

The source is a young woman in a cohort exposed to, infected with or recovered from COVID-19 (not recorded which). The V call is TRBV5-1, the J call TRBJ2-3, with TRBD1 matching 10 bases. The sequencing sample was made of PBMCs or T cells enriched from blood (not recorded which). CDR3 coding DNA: TGCGCCAGCAGCAATCTAGACAGGGGGCAAGGCACAGATACGCAGTATTTT. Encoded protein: CASSNLDRGQGTDTQYF.